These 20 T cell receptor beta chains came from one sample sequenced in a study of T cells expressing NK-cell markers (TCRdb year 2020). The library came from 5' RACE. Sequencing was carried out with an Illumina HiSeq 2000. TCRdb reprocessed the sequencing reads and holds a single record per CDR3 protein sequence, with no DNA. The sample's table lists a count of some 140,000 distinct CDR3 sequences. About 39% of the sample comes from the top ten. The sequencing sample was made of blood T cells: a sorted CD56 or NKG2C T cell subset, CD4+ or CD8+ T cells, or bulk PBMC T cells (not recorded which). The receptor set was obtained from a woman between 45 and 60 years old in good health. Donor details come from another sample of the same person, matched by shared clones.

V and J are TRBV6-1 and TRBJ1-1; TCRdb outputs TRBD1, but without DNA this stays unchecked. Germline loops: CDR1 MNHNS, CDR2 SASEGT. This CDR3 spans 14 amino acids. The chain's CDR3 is CASSEVTGEHEAFF.

CDR3 region: CASRYLMGGRYVGELFF. This sequence joins TRBV11-2 and TRBJ2-2; TCRdb's assignment of TRBD1 cannot be checked, as there is no DNA. Germline V CDR1 and CDR2: SGHAT, FQNNGV. The CDR3 length is 17 residues.

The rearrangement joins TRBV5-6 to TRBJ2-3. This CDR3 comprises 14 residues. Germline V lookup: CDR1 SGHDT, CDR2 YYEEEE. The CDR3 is CASSLAGNTDTQYF.

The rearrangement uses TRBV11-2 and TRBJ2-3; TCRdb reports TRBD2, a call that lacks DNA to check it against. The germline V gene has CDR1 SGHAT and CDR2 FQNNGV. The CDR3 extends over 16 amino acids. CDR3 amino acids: CASSFRGRSGTDTQYF.

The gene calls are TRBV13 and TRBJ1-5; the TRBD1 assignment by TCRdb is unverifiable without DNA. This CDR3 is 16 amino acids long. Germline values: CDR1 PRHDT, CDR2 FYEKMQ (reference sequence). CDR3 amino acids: CASSFRTGGANQPQHF.

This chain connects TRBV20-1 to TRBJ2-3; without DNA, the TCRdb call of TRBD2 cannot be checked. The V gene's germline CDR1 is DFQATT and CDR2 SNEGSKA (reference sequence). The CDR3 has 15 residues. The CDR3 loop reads CSARAQRELTDTQYF.

The CDR3: CASSGSNRGGNTEAFF. V usage is TRBV10-1 and J usage is TRBJ1-1; TCRdb gives TRBD1 as the D gene, but with no DNA this cannot be confirmed. The CDR3 contains 16 residues. The germline V gene has CDR1 WNHNN and CDR2 SYGVQD (reference sequence).

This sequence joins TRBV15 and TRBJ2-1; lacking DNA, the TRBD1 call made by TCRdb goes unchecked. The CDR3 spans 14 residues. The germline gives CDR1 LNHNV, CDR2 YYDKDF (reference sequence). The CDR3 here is CATSRASGHREQFF.

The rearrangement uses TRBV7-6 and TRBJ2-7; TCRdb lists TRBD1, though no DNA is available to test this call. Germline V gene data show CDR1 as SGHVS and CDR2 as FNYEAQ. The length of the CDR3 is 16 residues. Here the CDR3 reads CASSSRSPDATYEQYF.

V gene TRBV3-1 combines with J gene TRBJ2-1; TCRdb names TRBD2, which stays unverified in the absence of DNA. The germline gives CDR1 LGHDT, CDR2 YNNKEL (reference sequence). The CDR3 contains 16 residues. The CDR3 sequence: CASSQYGTSGSGEQFF.

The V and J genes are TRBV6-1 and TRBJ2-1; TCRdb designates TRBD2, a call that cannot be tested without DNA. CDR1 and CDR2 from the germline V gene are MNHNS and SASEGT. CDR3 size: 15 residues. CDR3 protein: CASSEGTALWNEQFF.

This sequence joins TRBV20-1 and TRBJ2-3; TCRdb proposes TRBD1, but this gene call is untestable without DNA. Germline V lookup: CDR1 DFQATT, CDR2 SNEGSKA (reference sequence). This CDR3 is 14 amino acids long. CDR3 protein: CSAGTGLDTDTQYF.

CDR3 protein: CASSPFSGSVAGELFF. The chain uses TRBV11-3 and TRBJ2-2; the TCRdb D gene call, TRBD2, has no DNA to confirm it. Germline CDR1 reads SGHNT; CDR2 reads YENEEA. CDR3 size: 16 residues. Supplemented by reference TRBV11-3 and TRBJ2-2, the full variable domain reads EAGVVQSPRYKIIEKKQPVAFWCNPISGHNTLYWYLQNLGQGPELLIRYENEEAVDDSQLPKDRFSAERLKGVDSTLKIQPAELGDSAVYLCASSPFSGSVAGELFFGEGSRLTVL.

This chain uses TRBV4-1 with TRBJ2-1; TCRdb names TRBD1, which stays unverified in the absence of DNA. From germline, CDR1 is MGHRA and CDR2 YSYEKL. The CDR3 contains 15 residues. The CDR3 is CASSQGQNSYNEQFF.

This CDR3 is CATSDGDEGNQPQHF. The V gene is TRBV24-1, the J gene TRBJ1-5; the D call of TRBD1 rests on TCRdb alone, since no DNA is present to check it. The CDR3 runs to 15 residues. CDR1 and CDR2 (germline): KGHDR, SFDVKD.

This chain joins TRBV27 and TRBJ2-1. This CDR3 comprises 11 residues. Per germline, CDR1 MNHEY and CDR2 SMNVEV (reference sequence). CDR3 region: CASIGGAEQFF.

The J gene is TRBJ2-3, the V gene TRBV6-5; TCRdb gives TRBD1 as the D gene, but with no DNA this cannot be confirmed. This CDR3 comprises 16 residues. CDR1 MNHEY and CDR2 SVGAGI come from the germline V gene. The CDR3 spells CASTRRWEGAEVTQYF.

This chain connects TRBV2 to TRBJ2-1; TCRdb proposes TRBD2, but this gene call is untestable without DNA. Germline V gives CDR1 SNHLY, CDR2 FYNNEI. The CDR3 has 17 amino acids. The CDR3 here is CASIWLAGGTSYNEQFF.

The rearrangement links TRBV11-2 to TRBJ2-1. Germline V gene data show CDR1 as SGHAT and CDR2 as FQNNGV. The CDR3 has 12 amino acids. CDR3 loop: CASSFLHNEQFF.

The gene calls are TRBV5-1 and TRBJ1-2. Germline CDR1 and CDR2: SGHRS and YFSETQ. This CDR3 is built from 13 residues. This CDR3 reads CASSLKRNYGYTF.